These 23 T cell receptor beta chains were all obtained from the same sample, sequenced in a study of blood T cells in healthy people across ages. Next came a second PCR, run for roughly 7 to 12 cycles, which used a sample-barcoded 5' primer along with a J-beta primer mix. TCRdb fed the 5' RACE reads into MiXCR, producing one record per CDR3 protein. The top ten hold about 22% of the sample, which has more than 550,000 distinct CDR3 sequences, over 20% seen once. Input material: blood. The receptors were gathered from a man between 70 and 80 years old in good health.

In this sample, this clonotype turned up a few times. V usage is TRBV14 and J usage is TRBJ2-3, with 7 bases that match TRBD2. CDR1 is SGHDN and CDR2 is FVKESK in the germline V gene. The CDR3 spans 17 residues. V lost 3 bases, J lost 0 bases, and 9 bases stayed unmatched. The CDR3 spells CASSHYSGALSTDTQYF. The CDR3 DNA sequence: TGTGCCAGCAGCCACTACAGCGGGGCCCTTAGCACAGATACGCAGTATTTT.

This clonotype was seen only a few times. The chain uses TRBV11-3 and TRBJ2-5; 7 nucleotides align to TRBD1. Per the germline V gene, CDR1 is SGHNT and CDR2 is YENEEA. The CDR3 is made up of 14 amino acids. The junction had 4 bases not matched to a gene; V was cut back by 4 bases and J by 2 bases. The CDR3 is CASSSGQIQETQYF. CDR3 bases: TGTGCCAGCAGCTCGGGACAGATACAAGAGACCCAGTACTTC.

This clonotype occurred many times. V and J are TRBV3-1 and TRBJ2-1, with D perhaps matching TRBD1 or TRBD2 (5 bases each). CDR1 LGHDT and CDR2 YNNKEL come from the germline V gene (reference sequence). This CDR3 is 14 amino acids long. Trimming removed 8 bases from V and 4 bases from J, with 15 bases in between. This CDR3 is CASGYRDGYNEQFF. CDR3 bases: TGTGCCAGCGGATACCGGGACGGGTACAATGAGCAGTTCTTC.

The rearrangement joins TRBV12-3 or TRBV12-4 to TRBJ2-7, with D possibly TRBD2 on 5 matching bases. This CDR3 contains 13 residues. With 5 bases removed from V and 2 bases from J, the gap between germline ends came to 10 bases. Here the CDR3 DNA reads TGTGCCAGCAGTCGGACTGGAACCTACGAGCAGTACGTC. It codes for CASSRTGTYEQYV.

This clonotype was counted a few times. The chain combines TRBV21-1 with TRBJ1-2. TRBV21-1 is a known pseudogene. The CDR3 length is 13 residues. The CDR3 region is CASSVDKSRGYTF. DNA for the CDR3: TGTGCCAGCAGCGTTGACAAGTCCCGTGGCTACACCTTC.

The chain has TRBV15 and TRBJ1-3, with no clear D. Trimming removed 2 bases from V and 0 bases from J, with 8 bases in between. CDR1 is LNHNV and CDR2 is YYDKDF in the germline V gene (reference sequence). The CDR3 sequence is 15 residues long. The CDR3 sequence: CATSRREDSGNTIYF. For the CDR3, the DNA is TGTGCCACCAGCAGAAGGGAAGACTCTGGAAACACCATATATTTT.

This clonotype was observed a handful of times. This chain connects TRBV12-3 or TRBV12-4 to TRBJ2-4; 10 positions match TRBD1. CDR3 length equals 15 residues. Losses at the gene ends were 5 bases for V and 6 bases for J; bases not matched to a gene: 7. DNA of the CDR3: TGTGCCAGCAGTCCAAAGACAGGGGGCATAAACATTCAGTACTTC. It specifies CASSPKTGGINIQYF.

The genes are TRBV6-6 and TRBJ1-5, with 9 bases matching TRBD1. Germline V lookup: CDR1 MNHNY, CDR2 SVGAGI (reference sequence). Losses at the gene ends were 5 bases for V and 6 bases for J; bases not matched to a gene: 8. The CDR3 contains 15 residues. CDR3 protein: CASSVQGAGGQPQHF. Written as DNA, the CDR3 is TGTGCCAGCAGTGTACAGGGGGCCGGGGGTCAGCCCCAGCATTTT.

This sequence joins TRBV4-3 and TRBJ1-2, with D hard to call. Trimming removed 4 bases from V and 4 bases from J, with 13 bases in between. Germline assignment: CDR1 LGHNA and CDR2 YSLEER. CDR3 length: 14 residues. The chain's CDR3 is CASSPDLSGYGYTF. The CDR3, as DNA: TGCGCCAGCAGCCCGGACCTAAGTGGCTATGGCTACACCTTC.

In this sample, this clonotype turned up a few times. V and J are TRBV29-1 and TRBJ2-5, with TRBD2 identical over 8 bases. TRBJ2-1 matches the DNA end more closely, so the J call is doubtful. The CDR3 sequence is 14 residues long. The germline gives CDR1 SQVTM, CDR2 ANQGSEA. DNA for the CDR3: TGCAGCGTTGATCTGGCGGGAGGCAACAATGAGCAGTTCTTC. This encodes CSVDLAGGNNEQFF.

This clonotype was seen a few times. The V and J genes are TRBV30 and TRBJ2-1; 7 nucleotides match TRBD1. The J call may be wrong; the DNA end is better matched by TRBJ2-7. This CDR3 spans 13 amino acids. The germline gives CDR1 GTSNPN, CDR2 SVGIG (reference sequence). The CDR3 DNA sequence: TGTGCCTGGAGTAGACAGGGTTCCTACGAGCAGTACGTC. Translating it yields CAWSRQGSYEQYV.

About this clonotype itself: An end of the junction differs from the germline gene, which may be a read error. The rearrangement links TRBV2 to TRBJ2-5; TRBD1 is a possible D gene (6 bases). This CDR3 region has 14 residues. Germline CDR1 and CDR2: SNHLY and FYNNEI. In DNA, the CDR3 is TGTGCCAGCAGGAATGACAGGAATGAAGAGACTCAGTACTTC. It specifies CASRNDRNEETQYF.

The chain joins TRBV7-9 to TRBJ1-1, with a weak D call TRBD1 (6 bases). Germline lookup yields CDR1 SEHNR and CDR2 FQNEAQ (reference sequence). The CDR3 covers 14 residues. Trimming left V 5 bases short and J 5 bases short, with 15 bases between. This chain's CDR3 is CASSPQGTGTEAFF. The CDR3 coding sequence is TGTGCCAGCAGCCCTCAGGGGACTGGGACTGAAGCTTTCTTT.

This clonotype was counted a few times. The chain links TRBV20-1 to TRBJ1-2; 7 nucleotides agree with TRBD1. The trim removed 6 bases at V and 13 bases at J, leaving 14 bases unmatched. CDR3 length: 12 residues. Germline V gene data show CDR1 as DFQATT and CDR2 as SNEGSKA (reference sequence). CDR3 loop: CSARGGREASTF. The CDR3 nucleotides read TGCAGTGCCCGAGGGGGCAGGGAGGCCAGCACCTTC.

In its sample, this clonotype was seen a few times. This rearrangement joins TRBV4-2 to TRBJ1-5; D is unresolved. V was pared by 1 base and J by 7 bases, with 11 bases between. From germline, CDR1 is LGHNA and CDR2 YNFKEQ. There are 14 residues in the CDR3. CDR3 bases: TGTGCCAGCAGCCAAGGTGGGGTGAGCCAGCCCCAGCATTTT. Amino acids: CASSQGGVSQPQHF.

The rearrangement links TRBV12-3 or TRBV12-4 to TRBJ2-6; D call uncertain. V shed 2 bases and J shed 4 bases, with 6 bases lying between them. The CDR3 consists of 14 residues. CDR3 nucleotides: TGTGCCAGCAGTTTACATTTCGGGGCCAACGTCCTGACTTTC. Protein sequence: CASSLHFGANVLTF.

This clonotype was counted many times. The J gene is TRBJ2-7, the V gene TRBV7-4, with 7 bases aligning to TRBD1. Trimming took 5 bases from V and 2 from J; bases not matched to a gene: 6. Germline CDR1 SGHVT, CDR2 SQSDAQ. The CDR3 has 14 residues. CDR3 loop: CASSNDRDTYEQYF. For the CDR3, the DNA is TGTGCCAGCAGCAACGACAGGGATACCTACGAGCAGTACTTC.

This clonotype was observed a few times. The chain couples TRBV7-9 to TRBJ2-7; 8 bases agree with TRBD1. CDR3 length: 14 amino acids. Germline V lookup: CDR1 SEHNR, CDR2 FQNEAQ (reference sequence). J gave up 4 bases and V 5 bases, and 7 bases lay outside the gene matches. CDR3 DNA sequence: TGTGCCAGCAGCCGCGGGACAGGAAATTACGAGCAGTACGTC. This translates into CASSRGTGNYEQYV.

The gene calls are TRBV5-1 and TRBJ2-1; possible D gene TRBD2, 6 bases. The CDR3 covers 13 residues. Looked up from germline, CDR1 is SGHRS and CDR2 is YFSETQ. Trimming pared 3 bases from V and 8 bases from J, leaving 12 bases between. The CDR3 is CASSWGVGHEQFF. The CDR3 DNA reads as TGCGCCAGCAGCTGGGGGGTGGGCCATGAGCAGTTCTTC.

The chain recombines TRBV5-1 with TRBJ2-1; D not resolved. V gave up 0 bases and J gave up 0 bases, with 10 bases separating them. The CDR3 spans 16 residues. Germline-derived CDR1 and CDR2 are SGHRS and YFSETQ. The CDR3 loop reads CASSLDRASSYNEQFF. For the CDR3, the DNA is TGCGCCAGCAGCTTGGATCGCGCGAGCTCCTACAATGAGCAGTTCTTC.

This clonotype was seen only a few times. Without the conserved terminal phenylalanine or tryptophan, this CDR3 likely stems from a read error. The CDR3 loop reads CAGSWRDSLSGYTGELFL. The CDR3 DNA sequence: TGCGCCGGCAGCTGGAGGGACAGTTTATCGGGCTACACCGGGGAGCTGTTTCTT. The genes are TRBV5-1 and TRBJ2-2; D might be TRBD1 (7 bases). CDR1 is SGHRS and CDR2 is YFSETQ in the germline V gene. This CDR3 has 18 residues.

The rearrangement uses TRBV5-1 and TRBJ2-1, with D possibly called TRBD1 or TRBD2 (6 bases each). Trimming left V 0 bases short and J 6 bases short, with 13 bases between. Per germline, CDR1 SGHRS and CDR2 YFSETQ. The CDR3 length is 15 residues. This CDR3 is CASSLGGARFNEQFF. The CDR3 DNA reads TGCGCCAGCAGCTTGGGGGGGGCCCGTTTCAATGAGCAGTTCTTC.

The genes are TRBV5-1 and TRBJ1-1; 7 nucleotides match TRBD1. The CDR3 runs to 17 residues. V was clipped by 0 bases and J by 0 bases; unmatched bases: 8. Germline CDR1 reads SGHRS; CDR2 reads YFSETQ. The CDR3 DNA is TGCGCCAGCAGCTTGGCTTCGGGACAGCTTATGAACACTGAAGCTTTCTTT. It yields the protein CASSLASGQLMNTEAFF.